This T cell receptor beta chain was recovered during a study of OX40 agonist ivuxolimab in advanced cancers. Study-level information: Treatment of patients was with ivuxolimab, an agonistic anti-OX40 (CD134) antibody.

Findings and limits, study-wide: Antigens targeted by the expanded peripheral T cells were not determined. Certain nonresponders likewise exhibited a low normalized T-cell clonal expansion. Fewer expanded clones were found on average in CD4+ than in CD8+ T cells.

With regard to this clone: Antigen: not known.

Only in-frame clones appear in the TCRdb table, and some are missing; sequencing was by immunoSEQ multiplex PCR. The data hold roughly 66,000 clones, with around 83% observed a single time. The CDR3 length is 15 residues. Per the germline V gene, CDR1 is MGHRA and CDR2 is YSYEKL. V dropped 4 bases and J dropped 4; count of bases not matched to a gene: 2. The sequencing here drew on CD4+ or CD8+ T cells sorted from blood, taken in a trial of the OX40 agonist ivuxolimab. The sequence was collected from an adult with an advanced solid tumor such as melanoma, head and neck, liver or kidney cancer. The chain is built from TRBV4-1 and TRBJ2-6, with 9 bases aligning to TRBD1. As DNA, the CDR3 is TGCGCCAGCAGCCGGACAGGGGACGGGGCCAACGTCCTGACTTTC. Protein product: CASSRTGDGANVLTF.